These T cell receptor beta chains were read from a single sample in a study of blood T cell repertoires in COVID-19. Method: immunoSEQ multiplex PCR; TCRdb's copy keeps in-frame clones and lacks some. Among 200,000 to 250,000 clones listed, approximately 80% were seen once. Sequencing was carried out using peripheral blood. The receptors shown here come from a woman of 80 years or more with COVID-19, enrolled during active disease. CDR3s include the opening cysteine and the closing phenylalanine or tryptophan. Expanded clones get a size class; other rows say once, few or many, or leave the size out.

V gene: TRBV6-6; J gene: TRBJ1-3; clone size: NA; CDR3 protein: CASSYSGGTIYF
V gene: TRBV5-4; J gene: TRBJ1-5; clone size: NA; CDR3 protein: CASSATPARTQPQHF
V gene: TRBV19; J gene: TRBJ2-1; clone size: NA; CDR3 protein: CASSILGLAKQFF
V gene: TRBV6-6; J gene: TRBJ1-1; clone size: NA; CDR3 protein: CASSSGTDTEAFF
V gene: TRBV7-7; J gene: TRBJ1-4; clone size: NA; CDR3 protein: CASSLLHAGQGTGWLFF
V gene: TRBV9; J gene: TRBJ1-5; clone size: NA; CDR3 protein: CASSDSVGEGNQPQHF
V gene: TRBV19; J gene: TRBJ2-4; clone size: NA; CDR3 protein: CASSIGTGGSKNIQYF
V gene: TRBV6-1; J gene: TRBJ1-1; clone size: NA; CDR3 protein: CASSDMTDTEAFF
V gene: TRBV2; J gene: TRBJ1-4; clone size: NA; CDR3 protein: CASGEQGPGSKLFF
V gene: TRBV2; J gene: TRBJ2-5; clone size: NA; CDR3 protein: CASSEGGTSKETQYF
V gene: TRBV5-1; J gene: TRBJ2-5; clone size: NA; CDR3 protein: CASSQGDRVGEETQYF
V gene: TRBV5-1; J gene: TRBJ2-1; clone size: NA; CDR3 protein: CASSAGLAGIPYNEQFF
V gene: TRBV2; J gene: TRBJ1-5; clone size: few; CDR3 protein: CASNEGQNNQPQHF
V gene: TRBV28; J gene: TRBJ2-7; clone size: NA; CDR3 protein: CASSLFWGGANSYEQYF
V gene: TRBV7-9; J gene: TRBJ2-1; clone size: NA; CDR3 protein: CASSFFDRGGGEQFF
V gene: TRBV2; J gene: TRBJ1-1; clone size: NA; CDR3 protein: CASSAFRDWAFF
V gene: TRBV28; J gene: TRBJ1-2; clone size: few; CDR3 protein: CASSYGQGYGYTF
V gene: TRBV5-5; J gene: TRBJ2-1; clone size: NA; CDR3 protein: CASSLRTGSSYNEQFF
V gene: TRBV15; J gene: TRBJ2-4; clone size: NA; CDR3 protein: CATSRDLGLAKNIQYF
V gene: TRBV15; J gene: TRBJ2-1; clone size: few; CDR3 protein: CATSRDWELAGLHNEQFF
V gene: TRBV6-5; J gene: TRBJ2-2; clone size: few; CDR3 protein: CASGKGDTGELFF
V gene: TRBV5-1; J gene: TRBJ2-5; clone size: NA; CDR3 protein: CASSGQGQETQYF
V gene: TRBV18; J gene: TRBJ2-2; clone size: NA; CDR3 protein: CASSLGPGQGASNTGELFF
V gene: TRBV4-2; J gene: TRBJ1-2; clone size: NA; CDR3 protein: CASSRTGGYYGYTF
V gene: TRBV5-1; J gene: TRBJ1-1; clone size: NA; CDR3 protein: CASSSRTGGTEAFF
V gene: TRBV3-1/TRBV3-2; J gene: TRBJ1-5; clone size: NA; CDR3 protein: CASSQDRNQPQHF
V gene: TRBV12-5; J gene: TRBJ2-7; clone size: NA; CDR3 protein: CASGLGQGSHEQYF
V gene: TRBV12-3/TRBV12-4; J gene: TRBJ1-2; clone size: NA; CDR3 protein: CASSSSNYGYTF
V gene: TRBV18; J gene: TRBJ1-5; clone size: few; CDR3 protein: CASSPIGASGGQPQHF
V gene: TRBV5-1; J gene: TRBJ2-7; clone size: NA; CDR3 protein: CASSLRDRYYEQYF
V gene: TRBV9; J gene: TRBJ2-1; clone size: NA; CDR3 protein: CASSVEAGTYNEQFF
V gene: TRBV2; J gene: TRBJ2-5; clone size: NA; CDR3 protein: CASSALELRGTQYF
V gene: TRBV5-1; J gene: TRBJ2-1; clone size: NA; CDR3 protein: CASSTRAYRSNEQFF
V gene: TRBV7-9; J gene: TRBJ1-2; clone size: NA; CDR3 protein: CASSPSVGGDGYTF
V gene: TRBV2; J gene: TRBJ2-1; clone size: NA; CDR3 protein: CASSERGISNEQFF
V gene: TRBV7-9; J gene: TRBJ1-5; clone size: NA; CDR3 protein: CASSAQGSNQPQHF
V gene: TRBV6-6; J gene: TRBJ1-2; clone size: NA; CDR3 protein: CASSYIGRMDGYTF
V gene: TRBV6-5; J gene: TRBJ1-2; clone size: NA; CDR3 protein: CASRPVSYGYTF
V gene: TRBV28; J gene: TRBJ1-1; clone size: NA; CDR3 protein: CASSRQGRGTEAFF
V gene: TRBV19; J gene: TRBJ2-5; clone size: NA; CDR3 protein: CASSHPGTGRTQYF
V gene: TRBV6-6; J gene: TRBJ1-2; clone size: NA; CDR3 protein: CASSHTRGDGYTF
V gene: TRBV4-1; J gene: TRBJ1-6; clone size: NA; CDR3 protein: CASSQGEVRGGTPLHF
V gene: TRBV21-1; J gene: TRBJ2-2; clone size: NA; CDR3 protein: CASSARSGTARTGELFF
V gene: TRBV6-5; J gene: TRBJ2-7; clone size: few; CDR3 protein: CASSYLGQGYEQYF
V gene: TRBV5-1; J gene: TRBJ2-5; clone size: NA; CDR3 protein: CASSKGQGETQYF
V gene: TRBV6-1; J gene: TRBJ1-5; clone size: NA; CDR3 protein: CASSEAWGDQPQHF
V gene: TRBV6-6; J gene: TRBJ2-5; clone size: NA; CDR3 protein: CASTNSGEETQYF
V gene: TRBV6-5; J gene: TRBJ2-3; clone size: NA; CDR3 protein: CASAPRDRGTDTQYF
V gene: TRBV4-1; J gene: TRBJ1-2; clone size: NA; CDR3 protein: CASSQEPTGLGYTF
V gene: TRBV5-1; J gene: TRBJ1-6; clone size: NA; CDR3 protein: CASSLRSGLQDSLHF
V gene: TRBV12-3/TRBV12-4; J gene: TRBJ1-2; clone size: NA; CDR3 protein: CASSRAGYGYTF
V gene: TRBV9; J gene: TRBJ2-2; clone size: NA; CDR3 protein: CASTLGRTPGVGELFF
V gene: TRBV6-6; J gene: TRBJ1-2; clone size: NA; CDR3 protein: CASNYDRAKGYTF
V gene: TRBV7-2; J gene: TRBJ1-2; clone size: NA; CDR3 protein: CASSLAPDRSYYGYTF
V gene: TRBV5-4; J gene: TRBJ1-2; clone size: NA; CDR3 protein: CASSGGVHYGYTF
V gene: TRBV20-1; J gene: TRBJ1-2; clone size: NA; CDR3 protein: CSASPVANYGYTF
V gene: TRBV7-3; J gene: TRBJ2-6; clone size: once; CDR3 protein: CASSPRLAPSEGANVLTF
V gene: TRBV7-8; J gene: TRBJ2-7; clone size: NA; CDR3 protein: CASSRRQSSYEQYF
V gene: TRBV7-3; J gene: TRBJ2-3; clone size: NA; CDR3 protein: CASSATGGGPRSVQYF